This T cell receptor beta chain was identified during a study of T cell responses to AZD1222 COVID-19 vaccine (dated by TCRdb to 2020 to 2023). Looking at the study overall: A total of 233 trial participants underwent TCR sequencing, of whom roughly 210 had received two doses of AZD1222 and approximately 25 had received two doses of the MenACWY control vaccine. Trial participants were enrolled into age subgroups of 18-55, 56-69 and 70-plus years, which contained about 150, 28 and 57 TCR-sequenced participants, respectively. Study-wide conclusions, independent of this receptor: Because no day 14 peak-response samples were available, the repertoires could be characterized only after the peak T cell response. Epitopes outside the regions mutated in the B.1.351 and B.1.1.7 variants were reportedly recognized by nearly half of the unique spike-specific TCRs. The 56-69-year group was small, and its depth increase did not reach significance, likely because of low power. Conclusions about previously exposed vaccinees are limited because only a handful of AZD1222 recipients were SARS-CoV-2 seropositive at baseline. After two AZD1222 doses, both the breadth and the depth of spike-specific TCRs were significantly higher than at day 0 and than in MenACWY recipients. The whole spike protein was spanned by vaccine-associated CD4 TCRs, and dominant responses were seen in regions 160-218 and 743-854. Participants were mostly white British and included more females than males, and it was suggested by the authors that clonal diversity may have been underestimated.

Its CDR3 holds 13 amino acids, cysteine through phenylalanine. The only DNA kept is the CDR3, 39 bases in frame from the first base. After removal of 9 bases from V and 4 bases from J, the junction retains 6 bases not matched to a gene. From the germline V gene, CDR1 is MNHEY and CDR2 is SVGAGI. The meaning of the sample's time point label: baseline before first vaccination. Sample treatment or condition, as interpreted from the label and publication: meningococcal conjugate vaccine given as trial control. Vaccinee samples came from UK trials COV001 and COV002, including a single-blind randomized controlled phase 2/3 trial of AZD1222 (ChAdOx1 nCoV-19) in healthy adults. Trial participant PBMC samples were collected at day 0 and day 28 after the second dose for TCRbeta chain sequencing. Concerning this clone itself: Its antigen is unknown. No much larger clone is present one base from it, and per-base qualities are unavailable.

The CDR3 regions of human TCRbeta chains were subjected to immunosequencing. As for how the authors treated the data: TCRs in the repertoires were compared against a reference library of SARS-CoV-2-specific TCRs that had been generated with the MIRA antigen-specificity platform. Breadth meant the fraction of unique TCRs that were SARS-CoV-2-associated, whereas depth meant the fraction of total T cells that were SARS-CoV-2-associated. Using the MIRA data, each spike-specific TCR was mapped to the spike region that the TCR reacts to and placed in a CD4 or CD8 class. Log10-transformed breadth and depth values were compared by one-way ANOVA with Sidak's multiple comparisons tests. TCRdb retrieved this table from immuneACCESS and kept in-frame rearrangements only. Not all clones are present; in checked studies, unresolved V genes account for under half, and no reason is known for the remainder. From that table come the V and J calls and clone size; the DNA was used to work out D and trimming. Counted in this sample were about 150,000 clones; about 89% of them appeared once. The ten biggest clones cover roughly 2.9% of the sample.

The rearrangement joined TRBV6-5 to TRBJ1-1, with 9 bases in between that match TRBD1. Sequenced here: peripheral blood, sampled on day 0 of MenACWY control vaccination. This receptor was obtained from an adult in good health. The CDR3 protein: CASAETGGTEAFF. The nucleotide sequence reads TGTGCCAGTGCGGAGACAGGGGGCACTGAAGCTTTCTTT.